Shown below are 18 T cell receptor beta chains from a single sample sequenced in a study of T cell responses to AZD1222 COVID-19 vaccine. The protocol was immunoSEQ multiplex PCR, while the TCRdb copy is restricted to in-frame clones and leaves out a portion. This sample carries around 140,000 clones, approximately 92% of them seen once, and the ten largest clones take roughly 1.7%. Sequenced material: peripheral blood, taken on day 0 of AZD1222 vaccination. Receptors originate from an adult in good health.

This chain links TRBV6-5 with TRBJ1-1; possibly TRBD1 for D (6 bases). Trimming took 6 bases from V and 8 from J, leaving 16 bases between them. This CDR3 is 13 amino acids long. Germline V lookup: CDR1 MNHEY, CDR2 SVGAGI. In nucleotides, the CDR3 is TGTGCCAGCAGACAAGGACAGAAGGGCGAAGCTTTCTTT. Its protein product is CASRQGQKGEAFF.

The chain combines TRBV19 with TRBJ2-7, with D perhaps TRBD2 (5 bases). V was trimmed by 1 base and J by 6 bases, leaving 22 bases between them. Per germline, CDR1 LNHDA and CDR2 SQIVND (reference sequence). This CDR3 contains 17 residues. This chain's CDR3 is CASSIALGGPGLIEQYF. DNA for the CDR3: TGTGCCAGTAGTATAGCGTTGGGCGGCCCAGGACTTATCGAGCAGTACTTC.

This chain joins TRBV11-3 and TRBJ2-2; 12 bases are a match to TRBD1. The CDR3 contains 19 residues. The V and J ends lost 4 bases and 0 bases, in that order; junction bases with no gene match: 9. CDR1 is SGHNT and CDR2 is YENEEA in the germline V gene. The CDR3, as DNA: TGTGCCAGCAGCTCGTTCCGGGACAGGGGGCGGGCGAACACCGGGGAGCTGTTTTTT. Its protein is CASSSFRDRGRANTGELFF.

The chain joins TRBV5-1 to TRBJ2-3; D call uncertain. Trimming removed 3 bases at V and 2 bases at J, with 13 bases between. Germline CDR1 is SGHRS and CDR2 is YFSETQ. The CDR3 contains 15 residues. The CDR3: CASSYNDGNTDTQYF. The CDR3 coding sequence is TGCGCCAGCAGCTACAATGACGGCAACACAGATACGCAGTATTTT.

The V gene is TRBV7-9, the J gene TRBJ1-4, with D unclear. Germline V gives CDR1 SEHNR, CDR2 FQNEAQ (reference sequence). The CDR3 extends over 19 amino acids. V was cut by 1 base and J by 4 bases, with 22 bases left in between. This CDR3 reads CASSLVSLRVAEFNEKLFF. The CDR3 DNA reads TGTGCCAGCAGCTTAGTATCCCTAAGGGTCGCAGAGTTTAATGAAAAACTGTTTTTT.

V is TRBV5-1 and J is TRBJ1-1; 10 positions match TRBD1. The ends lost 3 bases at V and 4 bases at J; junction bases unmatched: 0. Germline V gene sequence: CDR1 SGHRS, CDR2 YFSETQ. This CDR3 spans 13 amino acids. CDR3: CASSWTGGTEAFF. CDR3 in DNA: TGCGCCAGCAGCTGGACAGGGGGCACTGAAGCTTTCTTT. Looking up the rest from reference TRBV5-1 and TRBJ1-1 gives the full variable domain: KAGVTQTPRYLIKTRGQQVTLSCSPISGHRSVSWYQQTPGQGLQFLFEYFSETQRNKGNFPGRFSGRQFSNSRSEMNVSTLELGDSALYLCASSWTGGTEAFFGQGTRLTVV.

The V and J genes are TRBV6-5 and TRBJ1-3; TRBD1 matches 7 bases. The CDR3 consists of 15 residues. The V gene end was trimmed by 0 bases and the J gene end by 5 bases; junction bases not matched to a gene: 4. CDR1 MNHEY and CDR2 SVGAGI come from the germline V gene. The CDR3 sequence: CASSYSRDSRNTIYF. In DNA, the CDR3 is TGTGCCAGCAGTTACTCCCGGGACAGTCGAAACACCATATATTTT.

The chain couples TRBV4-1 to TRBJ2-1; D possibly uses TRBD1 or TRBD2 (6 bases each). Germline assignment: CDR1 MGHRA and CDR2 YSYEKL. There are 17 residues in the CDR3. Deletions cut 1 base from V and 7 bases from J, with 20 bases between. This CDR3 is CASSQVGGPYRLNEQFF. The CDR3, as DNA: TGCGCCAGCAGCCAAGTTGGGGGGCCTTACCGCTTAAATGAGCAGTTCTTC.

The chain couples TRBV7-9 to TRBJ1-1; D is unresolved. In germline, CDR1 is SEHNR, CDR2 FQNEAQ (reference sequence). The CDR3 sequence is 14 residues long. Trimming left V 1 base short and J 2 bases short, with 8 bases between. The DNA for the CDR3 is TGTGCCAGCAGCTTAGTCGTGGGAAACACTGAAGCTTTCTTT. Translation gives CASSLVVGNTEAFF.

The table lists this clone with a count of one. The rearrangement joins TRBV12-3 or TRBV12-4 to TRBJ2-1; D is possibly TRBD1 (5 bases). CDR3 length: 12 amino acids. Trimming cost V 6 bases and J 6 bases, with 9 bases left between them. CDR3 bases: TGTGCCAGCAGGTTGACAGCCAATGAGCAGTTCTTC. Translated: CASRLTANEQFF.

The V call is TRBV9, the J call TRBJ1-3, with D possibly TRBD1 on 5 matching bases. The CDR3 sequence is 16 residues long. The germline CDR1 and CDR2 sequences are SGDLS and YYNGEE. Trimming pared 5 bases from V and 0 bases from J, leaving 15 bases between. The CDR3 region has the DNA TGTGCCAGCAGTCCCGGGGGGGGAGTCTCTGGAAACACCATATATTTT. Protein product: CASSPGGGVSGNTIYF.

The chain employs TRBV12-3 or TRBV12-4 and TRBJ1-2; 9 bases fit TRBD1. The CDR3 consists of 12 residues. Trimming took 6 bases from V and 9 from J; bases not matched to a gene: 5. Here the CDR3 reads CASSPDRGRYTF. CDR3 nucleotide sequence: TGTGCCAGCAGCCCGGACAGGGGACGCTACACCTTC.

The chain is built from TRBV5-4 and TRBJ2-5, with TRBD2 matching 7 bases. Per germline, CDR1 SGHNT and CDR2 YYREEE (reference sequence). Unmatched junction bases numbered 8, after V lost 4 bases and J lost 2 bases. The CDR3 extends over 15 amino acids. This CDR3 reads CASSPKGLPQETQYF. The CDR3 coding sequence is TGTGCCAGCAGCCCCAAGGGACTACCTCAAGAGACCCAGTACTTC.

The V and J genes are TRBV5-1 and TRBJ2-7; 10 nucleotides agree with TRBD2. The CDR3 extends over 24 amino acids. Looked up from germline, CDR1 is SGHRS and CDR2 is YFSETQ. Trimming took 0 bases from V and 4 from J; bases not matched to a gene: 31. The CDR3 is CASSLVGLGLADGRISFRQYEQYF. As DNA, the CDR3 is TGCGCCAGCAGCTTGGTTGGCCTTGGACTAGCGGATGGACGTATCTCATTCCGCCAGTACGAGCAGTACTTC.

The chain joins TRBV7-6 to TRBJ1-1; D remains unclear. The CDR3 has 14 residues. Germline V gene sequence: CDR1 SGHVS, CDR2 FNYEAQ. V was cut by 5 bases and J by 0 bases, with 10 bases left in between. The CDR3 bases are TGTGCCAGCAGCCCCAGTGAGGTGAACACTGAAGCTTTCTTT. Translation: CASSPSEVNTEAFF.

The V gene is TRBV9, the J gene TRBJ2-1; 7 bases are a match to TRBD2. V trimming: 4 bases; J trimming: 8 bases; junction bases outside the gene matches: 12. The CDR3 contains 15 residues. The germline V gene encodes CDR1 SGDLS and CDR2 YYNGEE. DNA for the CDR3: TGTGCCAGCAGCCCAAGCGGGATCGGGTATGATGAGCAGTTCTTC. It codes for CASSPSGIGYDEQFF.

The rearrangement links TRBV5-1 to TRBJ1-4; TRBD1 might be the D (6 bases). The CDR3 runs 15 residues. V lost 5 bases and J lost 8, with 19 bases in between. Germline V CDR1 and CDR2: SGHRS, YFSETQ. The CDR3 DNA follows: TGCGCCAGCAGATACGGAACAGGGAGGGTAGAAAAACTGTTTTTT. This translates into CASRYGTGRVEKLFF.

This clone occurred a few times. V gene TRBV25-1 combines with J gene TRBJ1-1, with no clear D. The CDR3 contains 12 residues. CDR1 is MGHDK and CDR2 is SYGVNS in the germline V gene. Trimming cost V 3 bases and J 1 base, with 3 bases left between them. As DNA, the CDR3 is TGTGCCAGCAGTGAGGGGAACACTGAAGCTTTCTTT. It is translated as CASSEGNTEAFF.